The rows below give T cell receptor beta chains drawn from one sample of a study of T-cell reconstitution after alpha-beta-depleted transplantation in children. TCRdb ran MiXCR on the PCR reads and lists one entry per CDR3 protein. The sample lists about 1,000,000 distinct CDR3 sequences; under 30% were seen once. Sequences were derived from PBMCs, mostly from graft donor cells, sampled 360 days after TCRalphabeta/CD19-depleted stem cell transplant. These receptors all come from a boy under two years old who had a stem cell transplant for SCID, so the T cells may come from the graft donor. Both conserved end residues are part of each CDR3. The order of the fields is CDR3 DNA, CDR3 protein, D gene, V gene, J gene, clone size. D genes are given only for firm matches. Some rows have no size entry. The others give once, few or many, or a class for an expanded clone.

CDR3 DNA: TGTGCCAGCAGTTTTGGACGGCCCCTATATACGCAGTATTTT
CDR3 protein: CASSFGRPLYTQYF
D gene: .
V gene: TRBV12-3/TRBV12-4
J gene: TRBJ2-3
clone size: .

CDR3 DNA: TGTGCCATCCGGGACTCCGGGCGGGATACGCAGTATTTT
CDR3 protein: CAIRDSGRDTQYF
D gene: .
V gene: TRBV24-1
J gene: TRBJ2-3
clone size: .

CDR3 DNA: TGTGCCAGCAGCTTAGCAGGGGGCGAGTACGAGCAGTACTTC
CDR3 protein: CASSLAGGEYEQYF
D gene: TRBD1
V gene: TRBV7-9
J gene: TRBJ2-7
clone size: .

CDR3 DNA: TGTGCCAGCAGCTCAAGGGGTGAGCAGTTCTTC
CDR3 protein: CASSSRGEQFF
D gene: .
V gene: TRBV7-8
J gene: TRBJ2-1
clone size: few

CDR3 DNA: TGTGCCAGCAGTTTAGGGAAGATTACCTACAATGAGCAGTTCTTC
CDR3 protein: CASSLGKITYNEQFF
D gene: .
V gene: TRBV12-3/TRBV12-4
J gene: TRBJ2-1
clone size: few

CDR3 DNA: TGTGCCAGCAGTAGCCCCAGGGGTGGTCAAGAGACCCAGTACTTC
CDR3 protein: CASSSPRGGQETQYF
D gene: .
V gene: TRBV12-3/TRBV12-4
J gene: TRBJ2-5
clone size: .

CDR3 DNA: TGTGCCAGCAGTGAATTCGGGACGGTCTACGAGCAGTACTTC
CDR3 protein: CASSEFGTVYEQYF
D gene: .
V gene: TRBV25-1
J gene: TRBJ2-7
clone size: few

CDR3 DNA: TGTGCCAGCTCACCGTTCGGACCGCAGTCGAACACCGGGGAGCTGTTTTTT
CDR3 protein: CASSPFGPQSNTGELFF
D gene: .
V gene: TRBV18
J gene: TRBJ2-2
clone size: .

CDR3 DNA: TGCGCCAGCAGCGGAAACAGGGGGAGCGAGCAGTACTTC
CDR3 protein: CASSGNRGSEQYF
D gene: TRBD1
V gene: TRBV5-1
J gene: TRBJ2-7
clone size: .

CDR3 DNA: TGTGCCAGCAGTTACTCAGGAGGAGCGGGGGTAGGGCCCGCGAACACCGGGGAGCTGTTTTTT
CDR3 protein: CASSYSGGAGVGPANTGELFF
D gene: TRBD2
V gene: TRBV6-2/TRBV6-3
J gene: TRBJ2-2
clone size: .

CDR3 DNA: TGTGCCAGCAGTCCAGACCTGGGCCTAGGTTATGAGCAGTTCTTC
CDR3 protein: CASSPDLGLGYEQFF
D gene: .
V gene: TRBV12-3/TRBV12-4
J gene: TRBJ2-1
clone size: .

CDR3 DNA: TGCAGTGCGGACGGACAGTTCACAGATACGCAGTATTTT
CDR3 protein: CSADGQFTDTQYF
D gene: .
V gene: TRBV20-1
J gene: TRBJ2-3
clone size: .

CDR3 DNA: TGCGCCAGCAGCTTCTCTCGGGCGTGGGGAGGCGAGCAGTACTTC
CDR3 protein: CASSFSRAWGGEQYF
D gene: .
V gene: TRBV5-1
J gene: TRBJ2-7
clone size: .

CDR3 DNA: TGTGCCAGCAGCTTAGATAGTGGCAGCGCCGCCTACGAGCAGTACTTC
CDR3 protein: CASSLDSGSAAYEQYF
D gene: .
V gene: TRBV11-2
J gene: TRBJ2-7
clone size: few

CDR3 DNA: TGCAGTGCTGGGGACGGTGGCACCGGGGAGCTGTTTTTT
CDR3 protein: CSAGDGGTGELFF
D gene: .
V gene: TRBV20-1
J gene: TRBJ2-2
clone size: .

CDR3 DNA: TGTGCCACCAGTGATGCGCGGGGCTCTTACAATGAGCAGTTCTTC
CDR3 protein: CATSDARGSYNEQFF
D gene: .
V gene: TRBV24-1
J gene: TRBJ2-1
clone size: .

CDR3 DNA: TGCAGTGCTAGAGATATTAGCTCGGAGACCCAGTACTTC
CDR3 protein: CSARDISSETQYF
D gene: .
V gene: TRBV20-1
J gene: TRBJ2-5
clone size: few

CDR3 DNA: TGTGCCACCAGTGAGCGGGGGGTGGGGGATACGCAGTATTTT
CDR3 protein: CATSERGVGDTQYF
D gene: TRBD2
V gene: TRBV24-1
J gene: TRBJ2-3
clone size: .

CDR3 DNA: TGCAGTGCTAGAACCCAGGACAGTACCTATGGCTACACCTTC
CDR3 protein: CSARTQDSTYGYTF
D gene: .
V gene: TRBV20-1
J gene: TRBJ1-2
clone size: .

CDR3 DNA: TGTGCCAGCAGTGCCATTCTAGTCGATGAGCAGTTCTTC
CDR3 protein: CASSAILVDEQFF
D gene: .
V gene: TRBV28
J gene: TRBJ2-1
clone size: .

CDR3 DNA: TGTGCCACCAGTGACACCTCTAGCGGGGGACGGAGTGAGCAGTTCTTC
CDR3 protein: CATSDTSSGGRSEQFF
D gene: TRBD2
V gene: TRBV24-1
J gene: TRBJ2-1
clone size: once

CDR3 DNA: TGTGCCATCAGTGAGGCTAGGGGGCGAAGCTACGAGCAGTACTTC
CDR3 protein: CAISEARGRSYEQYF
D gene: TRBD1
V gene: TRBV10-3
J gene: TRBJ2-7
clone size: .

CDR3 DNA: TGTGCCAGCAGCTCCGCCGGGACAGGGCTGGGAAACACCATATATTTT
CDR3 protein: CASSSAGTGLGNTIYF
D gene: TRBD1
V gene: TRBV6-5
J gene: TRBJ1-3
clone size: many

CDR3 DNA: TGTGCCAGCAGTGATGTACGGGGGGCGCTTGAGACCCAGTACTTC
CDR3 protein: CASSDVRGALETQYF
D gene: .
V gene: TRBV2
J gene: TRBJ2-5
clone size: few

CDR3 DNA: TGCGCCAGCAGCCAAGTCGGGTATACAGAAGACTATGGCTACACCTTC
CDR3 protein: CASSQVGYTEDYGYTF
D gene: .
V gene: TRBV4-1
J gene: TRBJ1-2
clone size: few

CDR3 DNA: TGCGCCAGCAGCTGGACCACAGGCGGCTACGAGCAGTACTTC
CDR3 protein: CASSWTTGGYEQYF
D gene: .
V gene: TRBV5-1
J gene: TRBJ2-7
clone size: .

CDR3 DNA: TGCGCCAGCAGCCGGGGTCGGGGGGCGGACACCGGGGAGCTGTTTTTT
CDR3 protein: CASSRGRGADTGELFF
D gene: .
V gene: TRBV4-1
J gene: TRBJ2-2
clone size: once

CDR3 DNA: TGTGCCAGCCTATCCAACAGGGAGAATGAGCAGTTCTTC
CDR3 protein: CASLSNRENEQFF
D gene: .
V gene: TRBV27
J gene: TRBJ2-1
clone size: .

CDR3 DNA: TGTGCCAGCAGCTTAGACCGACAGGGGTCGGATACTGAAGCTTTCTTT
CDR3 protein: CASSLDRQGSDTEAFF
D gene: TRBD1
V gene: TRBV7-9
J gene: TRBJ1-1
clone size: .

CDR3 DNA: TGTGCCAGCAGTGAAACAGGGCTAGCGTGGTACAATGAGCAGTTCTTC
CDR3 protein: CASSETGLAWYNEQFF
D gene: .
V gene: TRBV25-1
J gene: TRBJ2-1
clone size: .

CDR3 DNA: TGTGCCAGCAGCTTCCAGGACAGTAAAAACATTCAGTACTTC
CDR3 protein: CASSFQDSKNIQYF
D gene: .
V gene: TRBV7-9
J gene: TRBJ2-4
clone size: .

CDR3 DNA: TGTGCCAGCAAGCAGGGGCAGCTTAATCAGCCCCAGCATTTT
CDR3 protein: CASKQGQLNQPQHF
D gene: .
V gene: TRBV12-3/TRBV12-4
J gene: TRBJ1-5
clone size: .

CDR3 DNA: TGTGCCAGCAGTCCAAGGGGTGGTCAGCCCCAGCATTTT
CDR3 protein: CASSPRGGQPQHF
D gene: .
V gene: TRBV27
J gene: TRBJ1-5
clone size: .

CDR3 DNA: TGCGCCAGCAGTGACCACGGGACAGGGTACGAGCAGTACTTC
CDR3 protein: CASSDHGTGYEQYF
D gene: TRBD1
V gene: TRBV10-2
J gene: TRBJ2-7
clone size: few

CDR3 DNA: TGCAGTGCTAGAGGGCAGAGCTCCTACAATGAGCAGTTCTTC
CDR3 protein: CSARGQSSYNEQFF
D gene: .
V gene: TRBV20-1
J gene: TRBJ2-1
clone size: few

CDR3 DNA: TGTGCCACCAGCAGGACTAGCGGGGGGCGTTACGAGCAGTACTTC
CDR3 protein: CATSRTSGGRYEQYF
D gene: TRBD2
V gene: TRBV15
J gene: TRBJ2-7
clone size: few

CDR3 DNA: TGTGCCAGCAGTTACGACCCCCCTTTTGATACGCAGTATTTT
CDR3 protein: CASSYDPPFDTQYF
D gene: .
V gene: TRBV6-2/TRBV6-3
J gene: TRBJ2-3
clone size: few

CDR3 DNA: TGTGCCAGCAGACAGGGTGAGAAACTGTTTTTT
CDR3 protein: CASRQGEKLFF
D gene: .
V gene: TRBV2
J gene: TRBJ1-4
clone size: few

CDR3 DNA: TGTGCCAGCAGCCCACTACCAGGGGCTGGGGCCAACGTCCTGACTTTC
CDR3 protein: CASSPLPGAGANVLTF
D gene: .
V gene: TRBV9
J gene: TRBJ2-6
clone size: few

CDR3 DNA: TGTGCCACCAGTGACCTGAGACGGGGGGGCAGGGAGAATGAGCAGTTCTTC
CDR3 protein: CATSDLRRGGRENEQFF
D gene: TRBD2
V gene: TRBV24-1
J gene: TRBJ2-1
clone size: .

CDR3 DNA: TGTGCCAGCAGTTCCATACCGGGACAGGGGGAATATTTT
CDR3 protein: CASSSIPGQGEYF
D gene: TRBD1
V gene: TRBV12-3/TRBV12-4
J gene: TRBJ2-3
clone size: .

CDR3 DNA: TGCGCCAGCAGCTTTTCGGAGGGACAGGGATCCTACGAGCAGTACTTC
CDR3 protein: CASSFSEGQGSYEQYF
D gene: TRBD1
V gene: TRBV5-1
J gene: TRBJ2-7
clone size: few

CDR3 DNA: TGTGCCACCAGCAGAGATTTGGGACCTATCCTCTACGAGCAGTACTTC
CDR3 protein: CATSRDLGPILYEQYF
D gene: .
V gene: TRBV15
J gene: TRBJ2-7
clone size: few

CDR3 DNA: TGCGCCAGCACCGGAGGGGTCGGCAAAAGGTCTTCCTACGAGCAGTACTTC
CDR3 protein: CASTGGVGKRSSYEQYF
D gene: .
V gene: TRBV5-1
J gene: TRBJ2-7
clone size: few

CDR3 DNA: TGTGCCAGCACAGGAGGGAACAATCAGCCCCAGCATTTT
CDR3 protein: CASTGGNNQPQHF
D gene: .
V gene: TRBV6-1
J gene: TRBJ1-5
clone size: .

CDR3 DNA: TGTGCCAGCAGACAAACGGCGGTTAATGAAAAACTGTTTTTT
CDR3 protein: CASRQTAVNEKLFF
D gene: .
V gene: TRBV12-3/TRBV12-4
J gene: TRBJ1-4
clone size: few

CDR3 DNA: TGTGCCTGGAGTGTATTAATTTGGACTGAAGCTTTCTTT
CDR3 protein: CAWSVLIWTEAFF
D gene: .
V gene: TRBV30
J gene: TRBJ1-1
clone size: .

CDR3 DNA: TGTGCCAGCAGTGATTGGGACAGAAGCTCCTACGAGCAGTACTTC
CDR3 protein: CASSDWDRSSYEQYF
D gene: TRBD1
V gene: TRBV2
J gene: TRBJ2-7
clone size: many

CDR3 DNA: TGTGCCAGCAGGAAGACAGAGGTGTTAACGGACGAGCAGTACTTC
CDR3 protein: CASRKTEVLTDEQYF
D gene: .
V gene: TRBV6-1
J gene: TRBJ2-7
clone size: .